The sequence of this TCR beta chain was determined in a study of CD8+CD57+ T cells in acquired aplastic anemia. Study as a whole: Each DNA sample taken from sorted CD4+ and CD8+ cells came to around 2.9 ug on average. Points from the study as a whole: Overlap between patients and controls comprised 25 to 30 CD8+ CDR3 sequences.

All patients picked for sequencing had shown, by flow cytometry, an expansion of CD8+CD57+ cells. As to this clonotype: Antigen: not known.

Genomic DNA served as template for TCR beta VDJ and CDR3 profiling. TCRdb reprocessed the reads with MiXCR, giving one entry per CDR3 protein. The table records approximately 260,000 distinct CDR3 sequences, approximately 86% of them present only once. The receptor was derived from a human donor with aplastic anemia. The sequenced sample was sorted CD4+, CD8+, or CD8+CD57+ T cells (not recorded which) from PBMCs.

The CDR3 reads CASSVGGAPGSAIYF. The CDR3 DNA reads as TGTGCCAGCAGCGTAGGAGGAGCGCCTGGAAGCGCCATATATTTT. V usage is TRBV7-9 and J usage is TRBJ1-3; D unresolved. This CDR3 comprises 15 residues. From germline, CDR1 is SEHNR and CDR2 FQNEAQ (reference sequence). Trimming shortened V by 5 bases and J by 11 bases, and 22 bases separated the two germline ends.